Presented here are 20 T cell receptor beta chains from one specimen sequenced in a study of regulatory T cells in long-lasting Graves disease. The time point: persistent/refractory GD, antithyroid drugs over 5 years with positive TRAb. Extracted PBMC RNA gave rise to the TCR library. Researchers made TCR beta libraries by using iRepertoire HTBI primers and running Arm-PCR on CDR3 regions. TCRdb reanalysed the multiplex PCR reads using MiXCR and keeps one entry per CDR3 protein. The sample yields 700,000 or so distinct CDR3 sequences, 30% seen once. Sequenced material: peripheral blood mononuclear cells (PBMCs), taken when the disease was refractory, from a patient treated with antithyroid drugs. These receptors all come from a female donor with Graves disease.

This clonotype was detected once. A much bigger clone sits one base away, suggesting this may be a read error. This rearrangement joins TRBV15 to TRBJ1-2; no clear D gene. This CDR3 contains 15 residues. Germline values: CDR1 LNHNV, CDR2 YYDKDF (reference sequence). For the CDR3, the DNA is TGTGCCACCGGCAGAGTTGCAGGCGCTAACTATGGCTACACCTTC. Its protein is CATGRVAGANYGYTF.

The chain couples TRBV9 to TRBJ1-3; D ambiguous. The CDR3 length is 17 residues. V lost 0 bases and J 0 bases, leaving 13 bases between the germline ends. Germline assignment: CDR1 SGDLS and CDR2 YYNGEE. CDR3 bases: TGTGCCAGCAGCGTAGGGCGCACAGTCCTCTCTGGAAACACCATATATTTT. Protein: CASSVGRTVLSGNTIYF.

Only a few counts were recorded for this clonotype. The CDR3 spells CASSLGMGYGYTF. The DNA for the CDR3 is TGTGCCAGCAGTTTGGGGATGGGCTATGGCTACACCTTC. V is TRBV28 and J is TRBJ1-2; D is ambiguous. CDR1 and CDR2 (germline): MDHEN, SYDVKM. This CDR3 comprises 13 residues. Trimming took 3 bases from V and 4 from J, leaving 9 bases between them.

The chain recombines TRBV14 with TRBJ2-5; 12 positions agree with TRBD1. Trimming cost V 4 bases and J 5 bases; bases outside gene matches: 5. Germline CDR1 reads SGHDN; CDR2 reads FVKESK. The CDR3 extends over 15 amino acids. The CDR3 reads CASSPWDRGHETQYF. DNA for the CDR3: TGTGCCAGCAGCCCCTGGGACAGGGGGCACGAGACCCAGTACTTC.

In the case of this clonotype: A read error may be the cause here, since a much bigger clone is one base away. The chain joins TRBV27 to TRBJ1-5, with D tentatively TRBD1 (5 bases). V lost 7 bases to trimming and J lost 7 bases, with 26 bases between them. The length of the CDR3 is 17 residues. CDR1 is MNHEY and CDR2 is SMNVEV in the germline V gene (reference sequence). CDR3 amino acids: CASNSAAGDEDRQPQHF. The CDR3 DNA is TGTGCCAGCAATAGCGCCGCGGGGGATGAAGACAGACAGCCCCAGCATTTT.

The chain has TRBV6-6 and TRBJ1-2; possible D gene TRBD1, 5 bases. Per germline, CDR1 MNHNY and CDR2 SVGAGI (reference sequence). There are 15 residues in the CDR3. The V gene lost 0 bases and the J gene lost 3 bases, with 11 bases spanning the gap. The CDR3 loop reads CASSYSRGWDYGYTF. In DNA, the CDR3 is TGTGCCAGCAGTTACTCGAGGGGTTGGGACTATGGCTACACCTTC.

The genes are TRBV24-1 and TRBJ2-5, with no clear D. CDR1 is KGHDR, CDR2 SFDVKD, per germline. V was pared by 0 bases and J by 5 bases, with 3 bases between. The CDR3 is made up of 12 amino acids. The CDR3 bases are TGTGCCACCAGTGATTTGATGGAGACCCAGTACTTC. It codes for CATSDLMETQYF.

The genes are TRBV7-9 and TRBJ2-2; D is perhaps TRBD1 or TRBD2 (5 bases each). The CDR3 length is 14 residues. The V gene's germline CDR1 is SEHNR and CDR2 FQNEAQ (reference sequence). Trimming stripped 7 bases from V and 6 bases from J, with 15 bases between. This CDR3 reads CASNNDQGPGELFF. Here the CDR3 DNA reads TGTGCCAGCAATAACGATCAGGGACCCGGGGAGCTGTTTTTT.

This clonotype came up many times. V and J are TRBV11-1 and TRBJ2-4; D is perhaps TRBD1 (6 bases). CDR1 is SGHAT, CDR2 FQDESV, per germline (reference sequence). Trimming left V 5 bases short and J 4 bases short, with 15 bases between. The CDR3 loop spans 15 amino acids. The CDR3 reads CASSGSFGQKNIQYF. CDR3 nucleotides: TGTGCCAGCAGCGGAAGCTTCGGACAGAAAAACATTCAGTACTTC.

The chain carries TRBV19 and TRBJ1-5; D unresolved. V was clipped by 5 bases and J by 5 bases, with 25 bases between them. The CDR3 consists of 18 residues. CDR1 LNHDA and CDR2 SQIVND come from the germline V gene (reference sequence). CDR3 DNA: TGTGCCAGTAGTCTGAGTAGTTTAGGGTTTTATTTTGATCAGCCCCAGCATTTT. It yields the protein CASSLSSLGFYFDQPQHF.

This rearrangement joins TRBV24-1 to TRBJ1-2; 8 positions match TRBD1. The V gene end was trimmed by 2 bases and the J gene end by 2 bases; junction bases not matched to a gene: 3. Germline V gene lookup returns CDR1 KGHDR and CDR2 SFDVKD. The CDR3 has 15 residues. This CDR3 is CATSDSRTGNYGYTF. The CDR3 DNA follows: TGTGCCACCAGTGATTCCCGGACAGGGAACTATGGCTACACCTTC.

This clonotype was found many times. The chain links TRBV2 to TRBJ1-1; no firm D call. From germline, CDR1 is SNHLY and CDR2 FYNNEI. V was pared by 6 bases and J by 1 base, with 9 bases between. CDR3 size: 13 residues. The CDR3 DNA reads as TGTGCCAGCAGGACCGGGAGGAACACTGAAGCTTTCTTT. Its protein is CASRTGRNTEAFF.

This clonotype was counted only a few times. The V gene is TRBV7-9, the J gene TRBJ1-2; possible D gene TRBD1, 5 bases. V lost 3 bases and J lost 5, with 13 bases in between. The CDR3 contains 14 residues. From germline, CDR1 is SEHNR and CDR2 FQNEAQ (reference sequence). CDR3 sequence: CASSFVGGKYGYTF. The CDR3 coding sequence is TGTGCCAGCAGCTTTGTGGGGGGAAAATATGGCTACACCTTC.

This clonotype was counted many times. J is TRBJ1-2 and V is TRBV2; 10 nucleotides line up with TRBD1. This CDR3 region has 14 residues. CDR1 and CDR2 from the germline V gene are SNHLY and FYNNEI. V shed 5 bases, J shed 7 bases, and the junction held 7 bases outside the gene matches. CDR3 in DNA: TGTGCCAGCAGTACTGAGACAGGGGGCAGTGGCTACACCTTC. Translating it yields CASSTETGGSGYTF.

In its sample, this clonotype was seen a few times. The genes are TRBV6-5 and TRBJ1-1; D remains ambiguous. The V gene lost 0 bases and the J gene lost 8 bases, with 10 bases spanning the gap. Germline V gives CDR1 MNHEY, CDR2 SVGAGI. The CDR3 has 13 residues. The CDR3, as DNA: TGTGCCAGCAGTTACTCTCGGACGGGGGAAGCTTTCTTT. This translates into CASSYSRTGEAFF.

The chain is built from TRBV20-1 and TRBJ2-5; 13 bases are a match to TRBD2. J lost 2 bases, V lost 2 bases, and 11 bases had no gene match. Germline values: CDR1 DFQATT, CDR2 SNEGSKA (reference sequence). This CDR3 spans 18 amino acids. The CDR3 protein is CSARPGLAGAVGQETQYF. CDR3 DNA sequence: TGCAGTGCTAGACCCGGACTAGCGGGAGCTGTAGGGCAAGAGACCCAGTACTTC.

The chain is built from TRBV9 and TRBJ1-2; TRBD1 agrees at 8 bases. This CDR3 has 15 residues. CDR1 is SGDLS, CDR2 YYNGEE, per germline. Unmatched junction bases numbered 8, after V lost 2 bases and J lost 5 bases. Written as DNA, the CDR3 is TGTGCCAGCAGCGTGGGACAGGCATGGGAATATGGCTACACCTTC. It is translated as CASSVGQAWEYGYTF. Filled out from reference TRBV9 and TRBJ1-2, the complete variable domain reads DSGVTQTPKHLITATGQRVTLRCSPRSGDLSVYWYQQSLDQGLQFLIQYYNGEERAKGNILERFSAQQFPDLHSELNLSSLELGDSALYFCASSVGQAWEYGYTFGSGTRLTVV.

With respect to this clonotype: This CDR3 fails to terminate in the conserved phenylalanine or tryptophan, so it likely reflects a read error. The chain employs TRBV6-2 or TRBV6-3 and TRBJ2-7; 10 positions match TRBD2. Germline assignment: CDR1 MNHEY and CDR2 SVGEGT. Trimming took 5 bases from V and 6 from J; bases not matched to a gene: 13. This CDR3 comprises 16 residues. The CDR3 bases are TGTGCCAGCAGTCCCTCGGTGATAGCGGGAGGTTTCGAGCAGTACCTC. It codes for CASSPSVIAGGFEQYL.

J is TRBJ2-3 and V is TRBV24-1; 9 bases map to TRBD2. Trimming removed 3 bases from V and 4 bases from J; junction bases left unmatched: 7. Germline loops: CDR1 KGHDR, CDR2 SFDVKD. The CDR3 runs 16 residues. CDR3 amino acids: CATSDPATSGADTQYF. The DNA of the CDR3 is TGTGCCACCAGTGATCCCGCGACTAGCGGCGCAGATACGCAGTATTTT.

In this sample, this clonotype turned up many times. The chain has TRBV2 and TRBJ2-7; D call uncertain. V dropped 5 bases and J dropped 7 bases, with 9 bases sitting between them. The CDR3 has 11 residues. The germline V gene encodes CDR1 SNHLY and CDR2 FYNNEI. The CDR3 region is CASSRVGEQYF. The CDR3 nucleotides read TGTGCCAGCAGTCGGGTCGGGGAGCAGTACTTC.